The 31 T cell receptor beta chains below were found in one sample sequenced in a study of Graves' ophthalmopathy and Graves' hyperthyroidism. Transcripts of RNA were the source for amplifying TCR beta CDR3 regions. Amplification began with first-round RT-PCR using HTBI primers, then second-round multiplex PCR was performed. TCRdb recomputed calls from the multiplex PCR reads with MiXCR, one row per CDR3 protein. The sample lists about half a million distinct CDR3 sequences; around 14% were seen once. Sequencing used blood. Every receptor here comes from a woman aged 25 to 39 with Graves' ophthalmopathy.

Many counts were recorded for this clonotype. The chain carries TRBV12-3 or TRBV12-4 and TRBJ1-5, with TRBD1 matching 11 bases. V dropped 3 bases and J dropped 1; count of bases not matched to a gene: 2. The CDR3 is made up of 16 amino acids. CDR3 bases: TGTGCCAGCAGTTTCGGGACAGGGGGGAGCAATCAGCCCCAGCATTTT. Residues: CASSFGTGGSNQPQHF.

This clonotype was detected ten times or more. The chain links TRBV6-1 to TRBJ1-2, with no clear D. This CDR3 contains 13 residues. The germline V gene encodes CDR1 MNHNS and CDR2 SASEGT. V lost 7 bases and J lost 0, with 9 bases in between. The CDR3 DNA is TGTGCCAGCACGTCAGAGCCTAACTATGGCTACACCTTC. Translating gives CASTSEPNYGYTF.

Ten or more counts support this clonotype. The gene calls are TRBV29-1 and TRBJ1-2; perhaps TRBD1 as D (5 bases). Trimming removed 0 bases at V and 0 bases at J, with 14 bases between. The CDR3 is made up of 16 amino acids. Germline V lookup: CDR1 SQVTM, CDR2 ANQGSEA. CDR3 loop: CSVEDWGSQTNYGYTF. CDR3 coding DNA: TGCAGCGTTGAAGATTGGGGGTCGCAAACTAACTATGGCTACACCTTC.

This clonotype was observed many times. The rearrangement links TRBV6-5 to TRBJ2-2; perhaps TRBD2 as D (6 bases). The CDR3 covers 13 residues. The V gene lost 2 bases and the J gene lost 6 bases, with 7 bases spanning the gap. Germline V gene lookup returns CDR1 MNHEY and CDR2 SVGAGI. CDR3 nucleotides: TGTGCCAGCAGTTACCCGGGGGCCGGGGAGCTGTTTTTT. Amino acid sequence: CASSYPGAGELFF.

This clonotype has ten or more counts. The DNA of the CDR3 is TGTGCCAGCAGTTTGGTTGGGGCGGGGTCCTACGAGCAGTACTTC. Protein product: CASSLVGAGSYEQYF. This rearrangement joins TRBV28 to TRBJ2-7, with a weak D call TRBD2 (6 bases). In germline, CDR1 is MDHEN, CDR2 SYDVKM. Trimming shortened V by 3 bases and J by 1 base, and 13 bases separated the two germline ends. This CDR3 comprises 15 residues. The entire variable domain, with the rest obtained from reference TRBV28 and TRBJ2-7, is as follows: DVKVTQSSRYLVKRTGEKVFLECVQDMDHENMFWYRQDPGLGLRLIYFSYDVKMKEKGDIPEGYSVSREKKERFSLILESASTNQTSMYLCASSLVGAGSYEQYFGPGTRLTVT.

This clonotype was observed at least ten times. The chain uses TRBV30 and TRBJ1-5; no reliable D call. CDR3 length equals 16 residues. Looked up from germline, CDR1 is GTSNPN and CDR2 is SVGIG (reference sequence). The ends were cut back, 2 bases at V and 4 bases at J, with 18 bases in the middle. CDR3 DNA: TGTGCCTGGAGTCCAACGAGTGGAAAGATAAATCAGCCCCAGCATTTT. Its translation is CAWSPTSGKINQPQHF. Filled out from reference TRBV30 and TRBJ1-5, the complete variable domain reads SQTIHQWPATLVQPVGSPLSLECTVEGTSNPNLYWYRQAAGRGLQLLFYSVGIGQISSEVPQNLSASRPQDRQFILSSKKLLLSDSGFYLCAWSPTSGKINQPQHFGDGTRLSIL.

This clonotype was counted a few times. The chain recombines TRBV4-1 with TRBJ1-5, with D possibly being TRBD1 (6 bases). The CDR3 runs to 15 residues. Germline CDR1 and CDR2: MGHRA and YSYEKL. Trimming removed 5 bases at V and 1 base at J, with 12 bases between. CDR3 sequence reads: CASSSYRVSNQPQHF. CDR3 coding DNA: TGCGCCAGCAGCTCTTACAGGGTCAGCAATCAGCCCCAGCATTTT.

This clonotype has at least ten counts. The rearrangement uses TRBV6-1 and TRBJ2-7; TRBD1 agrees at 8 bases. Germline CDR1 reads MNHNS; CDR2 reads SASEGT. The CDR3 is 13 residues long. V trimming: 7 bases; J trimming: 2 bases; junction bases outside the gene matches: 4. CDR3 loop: CASTLGQAYEQYF. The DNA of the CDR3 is TGTGCCAGCACCTTGGGACAGGCCTACGAGCAGTACTTC.

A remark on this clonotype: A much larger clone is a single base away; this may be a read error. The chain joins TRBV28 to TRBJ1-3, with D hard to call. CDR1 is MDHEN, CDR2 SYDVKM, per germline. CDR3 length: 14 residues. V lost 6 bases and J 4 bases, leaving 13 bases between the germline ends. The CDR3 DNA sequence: TGTGCCAGCAGCTCGGCGGTGGGGGGAAACACCATATATTTT. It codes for CASSSAVGGNTIYF. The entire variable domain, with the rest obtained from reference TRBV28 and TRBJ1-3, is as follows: DVKVTQSSRYLVKRTGEKVFLECVQDMDHENMFWYRQDPGLGLRLIYFSYDVKMKEKGDIPEGYSVSREKKERFSLILESASTNQTSMYLCASSSAVGGNTIYFGEGSWLTVV.

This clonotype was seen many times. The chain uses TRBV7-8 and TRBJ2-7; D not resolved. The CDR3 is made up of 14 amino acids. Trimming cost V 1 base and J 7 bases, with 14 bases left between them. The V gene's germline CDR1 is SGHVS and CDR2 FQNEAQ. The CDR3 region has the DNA TGTGCCAGCAGCTTAGTAGGGCTTACCTCGGAGCAGTACTTC. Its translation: CASSLVGLTSEQYF.

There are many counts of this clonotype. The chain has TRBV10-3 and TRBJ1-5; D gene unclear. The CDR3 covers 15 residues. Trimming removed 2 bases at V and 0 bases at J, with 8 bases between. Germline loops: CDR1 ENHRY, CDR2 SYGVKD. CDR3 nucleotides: TGTGCCATCAGTGAGGGCACAAATAGCAATCAGCCCCAGCATTTT. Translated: CAISEGTNSNQPQHF.

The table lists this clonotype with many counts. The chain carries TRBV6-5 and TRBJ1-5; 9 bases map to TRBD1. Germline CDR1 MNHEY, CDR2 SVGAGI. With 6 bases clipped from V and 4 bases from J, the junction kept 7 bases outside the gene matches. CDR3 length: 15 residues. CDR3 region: CASSRLGTGNQPQHF. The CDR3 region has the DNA TGTGCCAGCAGCCGGCTTGGGACAGGGAATCAGCCCCAGCATTTT.

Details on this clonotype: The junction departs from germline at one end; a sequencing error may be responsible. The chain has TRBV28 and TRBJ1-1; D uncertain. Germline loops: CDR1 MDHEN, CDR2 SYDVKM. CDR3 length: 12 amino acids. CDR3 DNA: TGTGCCAGCAGTTCGCTTGATACTGATGCTTTCTTT. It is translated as CASSSLDTDAFF.

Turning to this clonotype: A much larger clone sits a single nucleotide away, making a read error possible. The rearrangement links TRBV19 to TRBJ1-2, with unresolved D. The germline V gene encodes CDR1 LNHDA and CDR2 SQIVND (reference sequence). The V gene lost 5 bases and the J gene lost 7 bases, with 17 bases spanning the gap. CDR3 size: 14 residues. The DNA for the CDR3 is TGTGCCAGTAGTCCCCCCGTCGGTCTAGTTGGCTACACCTTC. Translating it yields CASSPPVGLVGYTF.

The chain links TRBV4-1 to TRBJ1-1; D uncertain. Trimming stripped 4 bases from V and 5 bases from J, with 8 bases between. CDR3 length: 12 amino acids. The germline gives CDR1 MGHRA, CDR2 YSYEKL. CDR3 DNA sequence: TGCGCCAGCAGCCTCACTGAGACTGAAGCTTTCTTT. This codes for CASSLTETEAFF.

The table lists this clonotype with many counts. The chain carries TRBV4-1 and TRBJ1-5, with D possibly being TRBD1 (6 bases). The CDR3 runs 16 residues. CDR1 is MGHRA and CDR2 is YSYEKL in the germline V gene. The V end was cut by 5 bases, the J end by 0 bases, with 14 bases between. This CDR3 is CASSAKRGNSNQPQHF. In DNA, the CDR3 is TGCGCCAGCAGCGCGAAGAGGGGGAATAGCAATCAGCCCCAGCATTTT.

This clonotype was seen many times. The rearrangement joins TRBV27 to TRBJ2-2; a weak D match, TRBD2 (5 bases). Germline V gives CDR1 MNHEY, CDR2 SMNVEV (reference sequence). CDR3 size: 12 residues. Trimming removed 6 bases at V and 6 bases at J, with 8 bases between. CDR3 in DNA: TGTGCCAGCAGAAATAGCGCCGGGGAGCTGTTTTTT. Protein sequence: CASRNSAGELFF.

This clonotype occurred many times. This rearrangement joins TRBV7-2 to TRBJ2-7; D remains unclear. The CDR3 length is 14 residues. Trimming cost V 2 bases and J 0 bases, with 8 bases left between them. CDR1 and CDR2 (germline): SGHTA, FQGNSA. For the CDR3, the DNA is TGTGCCAGCAGCTTAAGCGTTTACTCCTACGAGCAGTACTTC. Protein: CASSLSVYSYEQYF.

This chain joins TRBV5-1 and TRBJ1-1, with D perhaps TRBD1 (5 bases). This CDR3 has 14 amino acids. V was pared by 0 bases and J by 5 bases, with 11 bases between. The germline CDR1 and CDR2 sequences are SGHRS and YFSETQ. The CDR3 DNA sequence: TGCGCCAGCAGCTTGGGGGACCGACGGACTGAAGCTTTCTTT. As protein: CASSLGDRRTEAFF. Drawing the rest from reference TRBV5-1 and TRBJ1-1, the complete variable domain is KAGVTQTPRYLIKTRGQQVTLSCSPISGHRSVSWYQQTPGQGLQFLFEYFSETQRNKGNFPGRFSGRQFSNSRSEMNVSTLELGDSALYLCASSLGDRRTEAFFGQGTRLTVV.

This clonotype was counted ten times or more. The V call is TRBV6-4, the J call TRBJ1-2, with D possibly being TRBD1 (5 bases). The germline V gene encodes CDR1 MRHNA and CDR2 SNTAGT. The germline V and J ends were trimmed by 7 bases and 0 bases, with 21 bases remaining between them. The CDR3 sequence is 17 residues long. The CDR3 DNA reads TGTGCCAGCACTCGTAGACAGAGAATAGAAACTAACTATGGCTACACCTTC. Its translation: CASTRRQRIETNYGYTF.

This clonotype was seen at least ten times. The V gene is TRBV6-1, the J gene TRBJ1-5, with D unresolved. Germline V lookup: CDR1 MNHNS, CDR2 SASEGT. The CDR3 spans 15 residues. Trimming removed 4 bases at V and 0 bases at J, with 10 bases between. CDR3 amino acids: CASSAARHSNQPQHF. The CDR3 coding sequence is TGTGCCAGCAGTGCCGCTCGGCATAGCAATCAGCCCCAGCATTTT.

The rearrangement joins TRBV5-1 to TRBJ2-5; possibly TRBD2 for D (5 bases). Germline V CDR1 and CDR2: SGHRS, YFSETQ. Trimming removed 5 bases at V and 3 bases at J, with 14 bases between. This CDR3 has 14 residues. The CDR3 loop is CASRLAPSEETQYF. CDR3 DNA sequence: TGCGCCAGCAGGCTAGCCCCATCTGAAGAGACCCAGTACTTC.

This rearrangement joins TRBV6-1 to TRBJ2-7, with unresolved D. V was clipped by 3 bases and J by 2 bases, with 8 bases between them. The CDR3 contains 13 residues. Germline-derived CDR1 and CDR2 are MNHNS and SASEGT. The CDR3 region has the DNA TGTGCCAGCAGTGATAGGGAACCCTACGAGCAGTACTTC. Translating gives CASSDREPYEQYF.

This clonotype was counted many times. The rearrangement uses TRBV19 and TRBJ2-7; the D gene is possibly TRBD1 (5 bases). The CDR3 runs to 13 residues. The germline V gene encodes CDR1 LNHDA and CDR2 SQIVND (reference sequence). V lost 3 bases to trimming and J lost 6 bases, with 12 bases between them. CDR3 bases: TGTGCCAGTAGTATTTCTGGGGCCGGCGAGCAGTACTTC. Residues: CASSISGAGEQYF.

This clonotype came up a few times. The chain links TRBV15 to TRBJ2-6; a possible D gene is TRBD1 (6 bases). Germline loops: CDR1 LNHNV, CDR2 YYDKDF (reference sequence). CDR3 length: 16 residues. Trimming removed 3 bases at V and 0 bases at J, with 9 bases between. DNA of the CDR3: TGTGCCACCAGCAGGGACAGAGACTCTGGGGCCAACGTCCTGACTTTC. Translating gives CATSRDRDSGANVLTF.

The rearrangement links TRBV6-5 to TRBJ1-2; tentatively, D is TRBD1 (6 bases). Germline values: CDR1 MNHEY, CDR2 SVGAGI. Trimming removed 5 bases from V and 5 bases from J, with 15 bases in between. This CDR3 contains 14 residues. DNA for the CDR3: TGTGCCAGCAGTAACAGGGTGGAACAGTATGGCTACACCTTC. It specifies CASSNRVEQYGYTF.

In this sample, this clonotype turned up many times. In DNA, the CDR3 is TGTGCCAGCAGTGTTTTAGCGGGAGTCTACGAGCAGTACTTC. This translates into CASSVLAGVYEQYF. V usage is TRBV6-1 and J usage is TRBJ2-7; TRBD2 matches at 9 bases. Germline V gives CDR1 MNHNS, CDR2 SASEGT. J was trimmed by 3 bases and V by 4 bases; bases with no gene match: 4. The CDR3 loop spans 14 amino acids.

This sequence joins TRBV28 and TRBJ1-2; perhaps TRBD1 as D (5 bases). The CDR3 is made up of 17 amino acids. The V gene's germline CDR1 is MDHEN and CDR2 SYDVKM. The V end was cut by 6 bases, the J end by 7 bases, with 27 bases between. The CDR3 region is CASRPTEGQRAGAGYTF. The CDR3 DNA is TGTGCCAGCAGACCAACGGAGGGGCAGAGAGCGGGCGCTGGCTACACCTTC.

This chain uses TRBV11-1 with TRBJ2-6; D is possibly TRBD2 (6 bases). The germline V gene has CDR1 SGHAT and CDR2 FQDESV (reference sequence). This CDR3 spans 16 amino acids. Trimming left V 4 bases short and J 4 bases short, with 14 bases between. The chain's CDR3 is CASSSRAAGGANVLTF. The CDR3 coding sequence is TGTGCCAGCAGCTCCCGGGCGGCGGGGGGGGCCAACGTCCTGACTTTC. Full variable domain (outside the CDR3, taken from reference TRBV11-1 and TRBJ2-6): EAEVAQSPRYKITEKSQAVAFWCDPISGHATLYWYRQILGQGPELLVQFQDESVVDDSQLPKDRFSAERLKGVDSTLKIQPAELGDSAMYLCASSSRAAGGANVLTFGAGSRLTVL.

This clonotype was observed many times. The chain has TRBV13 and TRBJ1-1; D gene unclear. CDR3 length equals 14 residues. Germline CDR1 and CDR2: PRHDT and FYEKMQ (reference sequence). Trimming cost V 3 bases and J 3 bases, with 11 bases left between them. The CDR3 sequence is CASSFGRTYTEAFF. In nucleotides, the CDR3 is TGTGCCAGCAGCTTCGGCAGAACTTACACTGAAGCTTTCTTT. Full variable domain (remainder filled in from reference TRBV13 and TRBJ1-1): AAGVIQSPRHLIKEKRETATLKCYPIPRHDTVYWYQQGPGQDPQFLISFYEKMQSDKGSIPDRFSAQQFSDYHSELNMSSLELGDSALYFCASSFGRTYTEAFFGQGTRLTVV.

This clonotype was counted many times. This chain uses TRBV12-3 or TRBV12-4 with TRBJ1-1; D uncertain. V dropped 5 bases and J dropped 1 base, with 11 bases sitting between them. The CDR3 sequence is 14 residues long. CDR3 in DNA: TGTGCCAGCAGTCCACTAGACGGGAACACTGAAGCTTTCTTT. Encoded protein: CASSPLDGNTEAFF.